The sequence of this T cell receptor (beta chain) was determined in a study of graft-versus-host responses after intestinal transplantation. Study-wide results and limits: Early declines in HvG clones that occurred post-transplant were associated with peak circulating GvH clone levels.

The assay was immunoSEQ multiplex PCR, and TCRdb's table has in-frame clones only and misses some. This sample has approximately 89,000 clones, with about 93% found just once. Concerning this clone: No antigen is known for it.

The CDR3 extends over 16 amino acids. Germline CDR1 is SQVTM and CDR2 is ANQGSEA. Unmatched junction bases numbered 17, after V lost 7 bases and J lost 5 bases. The sequence was collected from a human donor who was the organ donor for an intestinal transplant. The chain uses TRBV29-1 and TRBJ2-5; 9 bases agree with TRBD2. The specimen comprised unstimulated CD8+ T cells sorted from spleen or lymph node cells, sampled before transplant. This chain's CDR3 is CSGRWVAGVLGETQYF. For the CDR3, the DNA is TGCAGCGGCCGTTGGGTAGCGGGAGTACTTGGGGAGACCCAGTACTTC. Full variable domain (remainder filled in from reference TRBV29-1 and TRBJ2-5): SAVISQKPSRDICQRGTSLTIQCQVDSQVTMMFWYRQQPGQSLTLIATANQGSEATYESGFVIDKFPISRPNLTFSTLTVSNMSPEDSSIYLCSGRWVAGVLGETQYFGPGTRLLVL.